This TCR beta chain was captured in a study of blood T cell repertoires in COVID-19. Study-level background: PBMCs, B-cell-depleted T cells, or T cells were the source of the cDNA or gDNA that made up the material.

The study recruited people aged roughly 18 to 100 years across approximately 24 US areas. Assignments of participants to cohorts depended upon their own reported clinical history. Per the authors' pipeline: The assay estimated nucleated cells by amplifying reference gene primers. Method: immunoSEQ multiplex PCR; TCRdb's copy keeps in-frame clones and lacks some. V, J and clone size derive from that table, while D and trimming were established from the DNA sequence. This sample has hundreds of thousands of clones, with more than 75% found just once. CDR1 is MGHRA, CDR2 YSYEKL, per germline. V was pared by 3 bases and J by 3 bases, with 7 bases of the junction left unmatched. The length of the CDR3 is 16 residues.

The rearrangement uses TRBV4-1 and TRBJ1-4, with TRBD1 matching 7 bases. Sequenced input: PBMCs or T cells enriched from blood (not recorded which). This clonotype was obtained from a man in his forties or fifties who had recovered from COVID-19. For the CDR3, the DNA is TGCGCCAGCAGCCAGTGGGACAGAGGATCTAATGAAAAACTGTTTTTT. Amino acid sequence: CASSQWDRGSNEKLFF.